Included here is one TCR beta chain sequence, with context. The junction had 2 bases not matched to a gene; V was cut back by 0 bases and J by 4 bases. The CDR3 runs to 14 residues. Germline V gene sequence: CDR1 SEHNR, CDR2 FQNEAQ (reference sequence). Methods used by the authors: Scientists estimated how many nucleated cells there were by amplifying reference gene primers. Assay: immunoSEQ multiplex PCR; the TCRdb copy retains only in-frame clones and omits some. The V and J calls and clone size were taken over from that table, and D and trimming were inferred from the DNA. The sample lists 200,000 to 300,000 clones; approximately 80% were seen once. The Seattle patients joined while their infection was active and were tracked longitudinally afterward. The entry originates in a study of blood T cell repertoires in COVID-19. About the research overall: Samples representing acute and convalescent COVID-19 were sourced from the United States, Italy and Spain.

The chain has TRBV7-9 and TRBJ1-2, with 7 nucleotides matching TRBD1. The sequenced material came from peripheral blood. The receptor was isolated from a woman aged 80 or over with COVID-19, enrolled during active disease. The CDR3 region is CASSLAGQRYGYTF. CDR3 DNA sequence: TGTGCCAGCAGCTTAGCGGGACAGCGCTATGGCTACACCTTC. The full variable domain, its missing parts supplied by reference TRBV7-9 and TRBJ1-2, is DTGVSQNPRHKITKRGQNVTFRCDPISEHNRLYWYRQTLGQGPEFLTYFQNEAQLEKSRLLSDRFSAERPKGSFSTLEIQRTEQGDSAMYLCASSLAGQRYGYTFGSGTRLTVV.